This T cell receptor beta chain was obtained from a study of OX40 agonist ivuxolimab in advanced cancers. Here immunoSEQ multiplex PCR was the method, and the copy in TCRdb shows in-frame clones only, minus some. The repertoire holds some 68,000 clones, with 75% to 85% as singletons. V gave up 6 bases and J gave up 3 bases; unmatched junction bases: 7. Germline V gives CDR1 LNHDA, CDR2 SQIVND (reference sequence). This CDR3 comprises 15 residues. This chain connects TRBV19 to TRBJ2-2; TRBD2 matches 7 bases. The input for sequencing was CD4+ or CD8+ T cells sorted from blood, taken in a trial of the OX40 agonist ivuxolimab. The sequence was obtained from an adult with an advanced solid tumor such as melanoma, head and neck, liver or kidney cancer. The CDR3: CASRGLPGDTGELFF. For the CDR3, the DNA is TGTGCCAGTAGGGGACTACCGGGGGACACCGGGGAGCTGTTTTTT.